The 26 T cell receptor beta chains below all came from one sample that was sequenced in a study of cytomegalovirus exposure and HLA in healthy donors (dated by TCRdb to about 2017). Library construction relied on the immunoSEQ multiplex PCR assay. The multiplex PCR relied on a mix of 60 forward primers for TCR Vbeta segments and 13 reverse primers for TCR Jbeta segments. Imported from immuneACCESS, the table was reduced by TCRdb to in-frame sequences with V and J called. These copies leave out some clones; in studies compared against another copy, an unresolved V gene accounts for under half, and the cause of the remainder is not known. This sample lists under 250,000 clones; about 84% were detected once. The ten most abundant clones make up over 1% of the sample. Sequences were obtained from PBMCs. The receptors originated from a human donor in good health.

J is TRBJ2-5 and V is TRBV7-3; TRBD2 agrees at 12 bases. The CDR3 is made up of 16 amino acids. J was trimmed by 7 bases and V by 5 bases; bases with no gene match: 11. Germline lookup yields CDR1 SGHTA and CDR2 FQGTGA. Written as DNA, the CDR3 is TGTGCCAGCAGCCTTGAGCCTCCTAGCGGGAGGGGGACCCAGTACTTC. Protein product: CASSLEPPSGRGTQYF.

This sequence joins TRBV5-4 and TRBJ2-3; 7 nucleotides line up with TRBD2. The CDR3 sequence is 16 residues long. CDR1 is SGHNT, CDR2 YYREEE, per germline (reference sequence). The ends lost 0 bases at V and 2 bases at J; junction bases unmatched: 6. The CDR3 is CASSLAGLGATDTQYF. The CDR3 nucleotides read TGTGCCAGCAGCTTGGCCGGACTAGGGGCCACAGATACGCAGTATTTT.

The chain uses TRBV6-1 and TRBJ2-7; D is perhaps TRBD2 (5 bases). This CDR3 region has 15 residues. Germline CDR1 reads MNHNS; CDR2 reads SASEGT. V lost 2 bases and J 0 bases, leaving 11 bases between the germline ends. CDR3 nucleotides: TGTGCCAGCAGTGAATTTATCGGGAACTCCTACGAGCAGTACTTC. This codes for CASSEFIGNSYEQYF.

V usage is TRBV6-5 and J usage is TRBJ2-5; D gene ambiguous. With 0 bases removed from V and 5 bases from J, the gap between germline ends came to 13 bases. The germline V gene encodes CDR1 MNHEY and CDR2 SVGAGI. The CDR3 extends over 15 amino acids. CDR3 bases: TGTGCCAGCAGTTACTCGCTCACCTTTCGGGAGACCCAGTACTTC. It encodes CASSYSLTFRETQYF.

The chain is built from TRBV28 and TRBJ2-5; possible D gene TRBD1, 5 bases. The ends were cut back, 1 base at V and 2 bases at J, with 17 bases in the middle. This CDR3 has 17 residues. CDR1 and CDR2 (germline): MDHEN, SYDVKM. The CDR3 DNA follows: TGTGCCAGCAGTTTATCCTCCCAGGGCAGGGAACAAGAGACCCAGTACTTC. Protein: CASSLSSQGREQETQYF. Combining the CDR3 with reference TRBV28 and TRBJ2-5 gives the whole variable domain DVKVTQSSRYLVKRTGEKVFLECVQDMDHENMFWYRQDPGLGLRLIYFSYDVKMKEKGDIPEGYSVSREKKERFSLILESASTNQTSMYLCASSLSSQGREQETQYFGPGTRLLVL.

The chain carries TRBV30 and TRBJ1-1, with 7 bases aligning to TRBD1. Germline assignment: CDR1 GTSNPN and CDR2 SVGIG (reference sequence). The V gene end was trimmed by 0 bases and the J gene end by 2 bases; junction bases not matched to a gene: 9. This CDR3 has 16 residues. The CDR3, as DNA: TGTGCCTGGAGTGTGAGTAGGACAGGTATTAACACTGAAGCTTTCTTT. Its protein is CAWSVSRTGINTEAFF.

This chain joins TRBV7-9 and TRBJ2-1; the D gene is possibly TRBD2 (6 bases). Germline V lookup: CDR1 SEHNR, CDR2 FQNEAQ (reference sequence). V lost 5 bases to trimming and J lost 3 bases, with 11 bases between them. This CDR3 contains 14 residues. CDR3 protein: CASSPRDFYNEQFF. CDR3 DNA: TGTGCCAGCAGCCCGAGGGACTTCTACAATGAGCAGTTCTTC.

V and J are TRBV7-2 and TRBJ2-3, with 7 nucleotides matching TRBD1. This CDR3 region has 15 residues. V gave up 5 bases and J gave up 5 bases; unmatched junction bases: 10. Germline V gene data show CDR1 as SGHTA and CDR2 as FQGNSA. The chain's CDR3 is CASSNGRTGLDTQYF. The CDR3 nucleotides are TGTGCCAGCAGCAACGGACGGACAGGTTTAGATACGCAGTATTTT.

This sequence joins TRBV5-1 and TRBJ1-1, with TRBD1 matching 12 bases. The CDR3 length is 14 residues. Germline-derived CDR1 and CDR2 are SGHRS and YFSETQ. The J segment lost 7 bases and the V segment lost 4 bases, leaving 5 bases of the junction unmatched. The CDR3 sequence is CASSVGQGADEAFF. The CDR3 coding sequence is TGCGCCAGCAGCGTGGGACAGGGGGCGGATGAAGCTTTCTTT.

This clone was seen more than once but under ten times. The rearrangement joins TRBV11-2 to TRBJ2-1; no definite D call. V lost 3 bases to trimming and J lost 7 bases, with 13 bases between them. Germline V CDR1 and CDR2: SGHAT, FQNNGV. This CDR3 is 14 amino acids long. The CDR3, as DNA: TGTGCCAGCAGCTTTCCAACCTCAGGTAATGAGCAGTTCTTC. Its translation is CASSFPTSGNEQFF.

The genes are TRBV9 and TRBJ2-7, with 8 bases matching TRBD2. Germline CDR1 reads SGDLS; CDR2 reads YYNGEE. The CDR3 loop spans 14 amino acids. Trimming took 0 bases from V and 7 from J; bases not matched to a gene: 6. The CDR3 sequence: CASSVEAGAGEQYF. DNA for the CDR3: TGTGCCAGCAGCGTAGAAGCGGGAGCTGGGGAGCAGTACTTC.

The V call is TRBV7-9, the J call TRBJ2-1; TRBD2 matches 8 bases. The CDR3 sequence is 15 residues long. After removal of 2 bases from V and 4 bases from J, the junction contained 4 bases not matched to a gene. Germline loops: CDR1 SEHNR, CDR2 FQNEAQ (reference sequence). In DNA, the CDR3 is TGTGCCAGCAGCTTATTACTAGCGGTGTACAATGAGCAGTTCTTC. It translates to CASSLLLAVYNEQFF.

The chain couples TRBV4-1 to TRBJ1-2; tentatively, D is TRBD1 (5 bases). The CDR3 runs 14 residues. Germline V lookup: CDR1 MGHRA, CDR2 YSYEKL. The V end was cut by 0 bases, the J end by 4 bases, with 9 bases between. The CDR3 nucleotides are TGCGCCAGCAGCCAAGATATAGGGGTCTATGGCTACACCTTC. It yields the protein CASSQDIGVYGYTF.

The CDR3 coding sequence is TGTGCCAGTAGTCCTTATGACTTGTCCGATACGCAGTATTTT. Translating gives CASSPYDLSDTQYF. V is TRBV19 and J is TRBJ2-3; D not resolved. The CDR3 spans 14 residues. Germline values: CDR1 LNHDA, CDR2 SQIVND (reference sequence). V lost 5 bases, J lost 6 bases, and 15 bases lay in between. The full variable domain, completed using reference TRBV19 and TRBJ2-3, is DGGITQSPKYLFRKEGQNVTLSCEQNLNHDAMYWYRQDPGQGLRLIYYSQIVNDFQKGDIAEGYSVSREKKESFPLTVTSAQKNPTAFYLCASSPYDLSDTQYFGPGTRLTVL.

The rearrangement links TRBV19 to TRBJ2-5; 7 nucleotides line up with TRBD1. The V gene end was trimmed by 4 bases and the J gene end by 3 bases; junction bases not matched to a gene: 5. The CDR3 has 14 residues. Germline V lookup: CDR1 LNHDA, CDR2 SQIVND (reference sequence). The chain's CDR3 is CASSTSTGEETQYF. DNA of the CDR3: TGTGCCAGTAGTACCTCCACAGGGGAAGAGACCCAGTACTTC. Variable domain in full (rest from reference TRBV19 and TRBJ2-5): DGGITQSPKYLFRKEGQNVTLSCEQNLNHDAMYWYRQDPGQGLRLIYYSQIVNDFQKGDIAEGYSVSREKKESFPLTVTSAQKNPTAFYLCASSTSTGEETQYFGPGTRLLVL.

The CDR3: CASSLGQDRAYEQYF. Here the CDR3 DNA reads TGTGCCAGCAGCCTGGGCCAGGACAGGGCCTACGAGCAGTACTTC. V gene TRBV9 combines with J gene TRBJ2-7, with 8 bases fitting TRBD1. J lost 2 bases, V lost 4 bases, and 8 bases had no gene match. The germline V gene encodes CDR1 SGDLS and CDR2 YYNGEE. The length of the CDR3 is 15 residues.

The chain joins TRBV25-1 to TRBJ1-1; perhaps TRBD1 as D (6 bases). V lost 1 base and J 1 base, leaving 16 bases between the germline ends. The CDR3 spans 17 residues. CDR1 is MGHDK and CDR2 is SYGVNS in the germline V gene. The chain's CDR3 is CASSELVAGAKNTEAFF. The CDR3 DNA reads TGTGCCAGCAGTGAATTAGTGGCAGGGGCTAAGAACACTGAAGCTTTCTTT.

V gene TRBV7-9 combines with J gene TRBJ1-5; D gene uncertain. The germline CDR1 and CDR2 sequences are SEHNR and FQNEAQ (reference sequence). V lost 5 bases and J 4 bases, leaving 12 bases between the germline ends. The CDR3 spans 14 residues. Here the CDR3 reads CASSPYDTNQPQHF. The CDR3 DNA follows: TGTGCCAGCAGCCCATACGACACGAATCAGCCCCAGCATTTT.

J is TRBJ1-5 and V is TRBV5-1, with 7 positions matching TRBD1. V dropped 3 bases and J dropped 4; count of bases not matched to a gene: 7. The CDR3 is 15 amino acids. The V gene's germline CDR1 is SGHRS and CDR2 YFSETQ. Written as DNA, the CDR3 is TGCGCCAGCAGCTCGACAGGGACGGCTAATCAGCCCCAGCATTTT. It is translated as CASSSTGTANQPQHF.

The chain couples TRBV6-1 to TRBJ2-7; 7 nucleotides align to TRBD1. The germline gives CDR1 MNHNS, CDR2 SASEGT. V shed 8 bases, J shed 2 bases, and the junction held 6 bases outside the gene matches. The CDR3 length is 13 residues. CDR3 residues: CASRTGSPYEQYF. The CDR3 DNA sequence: TGTGCCAGCCGGACAGGATCTCCCTACGAGCAGTACTTC.

CDR3 nucleotides: TGTGCCAGTAGTACCCGAAGGGACACCCCCTACGAGCAGTACTTC. This sequence encodes CASSTRRDTPYEQYF. The chain joins TRBV19 to TRBJ2-7, with TRBD1 as a possible D gene (6 bases). The V gene's germline CDR1 is LNHDA and CDR2 SQIVND (reference sequence). CDR3 length: 15 residues. Trimming stripped 4 bases from V and 2 bases from J, with 15 bases between. The complete variable domain, with remaining parts taken from reference TRBV19 and TRBJ2-7, reads DGGITQSPKYLFRKEGQNVTLSCEQNLNHDAMYWYRQDPGQGLRLIYYSQIVNDFQKGDIAEGYSVSREKKESFPLTVTSAQKNPTAFYLCASSTRRDTPYEQYFGPGTRLTVT.

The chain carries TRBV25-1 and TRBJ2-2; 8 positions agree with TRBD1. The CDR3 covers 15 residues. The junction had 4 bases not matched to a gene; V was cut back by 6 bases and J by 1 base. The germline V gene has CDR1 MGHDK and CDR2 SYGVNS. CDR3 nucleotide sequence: TGTGCCAGCAGAAGGACAGGGAGGAACACCGGGGAGCTGTTTTTT. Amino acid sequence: CASRRTGRNTGELFF.

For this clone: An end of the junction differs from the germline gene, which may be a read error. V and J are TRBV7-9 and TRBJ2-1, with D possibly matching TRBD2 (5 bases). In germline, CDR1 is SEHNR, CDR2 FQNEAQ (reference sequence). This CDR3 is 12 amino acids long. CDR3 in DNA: TGTTCCAGCAGCCTAGCAGCGAATGAGCAGTTCTTC. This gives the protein CSSSLAANEQFF.

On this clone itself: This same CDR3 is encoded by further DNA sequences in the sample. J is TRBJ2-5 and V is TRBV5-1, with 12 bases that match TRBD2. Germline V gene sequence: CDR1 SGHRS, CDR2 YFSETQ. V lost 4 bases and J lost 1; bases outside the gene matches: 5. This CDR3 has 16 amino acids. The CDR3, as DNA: TGCGCCAGCAGCCTAGGGGGACTAGCGGGCCAAGAGACCCAGTACTTC. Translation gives CASSLGGLAGQETQYF.

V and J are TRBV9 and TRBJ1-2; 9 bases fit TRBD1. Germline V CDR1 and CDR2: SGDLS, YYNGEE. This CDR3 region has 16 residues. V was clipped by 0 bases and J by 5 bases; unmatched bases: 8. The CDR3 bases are TGTGCCAGCAGCGTAGACAGTGGGGGACAGGGATATGGCTACACCTTC. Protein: CASSVDSGGQGYGYTF.

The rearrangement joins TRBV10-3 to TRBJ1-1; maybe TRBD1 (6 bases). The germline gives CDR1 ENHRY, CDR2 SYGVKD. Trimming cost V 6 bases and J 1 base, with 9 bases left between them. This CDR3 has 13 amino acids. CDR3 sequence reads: CAISGTSNTEAFF. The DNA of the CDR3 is TGTGCCATCAGCGGGACATCGAACACTGAAGCTTTCTTT.